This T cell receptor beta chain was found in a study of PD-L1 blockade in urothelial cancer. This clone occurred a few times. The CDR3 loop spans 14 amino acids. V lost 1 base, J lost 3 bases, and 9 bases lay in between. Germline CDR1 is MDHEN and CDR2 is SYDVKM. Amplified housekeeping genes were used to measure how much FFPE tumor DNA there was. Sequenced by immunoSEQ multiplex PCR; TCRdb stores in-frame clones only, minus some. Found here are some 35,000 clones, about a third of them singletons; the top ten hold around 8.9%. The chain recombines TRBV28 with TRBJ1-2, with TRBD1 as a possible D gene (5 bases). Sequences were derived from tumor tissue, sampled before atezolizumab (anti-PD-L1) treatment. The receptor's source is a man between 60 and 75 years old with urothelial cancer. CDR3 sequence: CASSLSGGDYGYTF. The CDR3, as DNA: TGTGCCAGCAGTTTATCGGGGGGAGACTATGGCTACACCTTC.